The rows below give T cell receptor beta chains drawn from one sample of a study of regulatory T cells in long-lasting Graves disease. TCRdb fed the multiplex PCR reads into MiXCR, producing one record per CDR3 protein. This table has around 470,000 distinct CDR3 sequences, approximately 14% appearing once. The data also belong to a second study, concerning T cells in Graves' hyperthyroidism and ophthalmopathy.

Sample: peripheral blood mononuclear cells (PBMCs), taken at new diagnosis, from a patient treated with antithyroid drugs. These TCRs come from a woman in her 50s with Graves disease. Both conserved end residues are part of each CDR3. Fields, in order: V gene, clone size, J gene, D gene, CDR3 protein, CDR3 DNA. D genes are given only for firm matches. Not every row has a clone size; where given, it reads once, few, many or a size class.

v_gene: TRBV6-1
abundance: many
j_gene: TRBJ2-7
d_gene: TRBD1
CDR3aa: CASSTRQGISSYEQYF
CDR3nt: TGTGCCAGCAGTACACGACAGGGGATTTCCTCCTACGAGCAGTACTTC

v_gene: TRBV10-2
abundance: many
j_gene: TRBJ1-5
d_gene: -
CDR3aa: CASSESGGNQPQHF
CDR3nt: TGCGCCAGCAGTGAGTCAGGAGGGAATCAGCCCCAGCATTTT

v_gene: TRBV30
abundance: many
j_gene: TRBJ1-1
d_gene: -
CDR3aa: CAWSSDLNTEAFF
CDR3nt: TGTGCCTGGAGTTCGGATTTGAACACTGAAGCTTTCTTT

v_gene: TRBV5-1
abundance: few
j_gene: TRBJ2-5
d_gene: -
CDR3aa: CASRSAQGGQETQYF
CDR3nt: TGCGCCAGCAGGTCCGCGCAGGGCGGTCAAGAGACCCAGTACTTC

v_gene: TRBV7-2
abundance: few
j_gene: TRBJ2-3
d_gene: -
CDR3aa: CASSPQPSGTPSGPNGDTQYF
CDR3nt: TGTGCCAGCAGCCCCCAACCATCCGGGACACCCTCAGGACCCAACGGAGATACGCAGTATTTT

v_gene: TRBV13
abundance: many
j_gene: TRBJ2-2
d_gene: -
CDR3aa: CATHATGELFF
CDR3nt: TGTGCCACCCACGCCACCGGGGAGCTGTTTTTT

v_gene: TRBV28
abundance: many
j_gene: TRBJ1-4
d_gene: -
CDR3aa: CASLGFLNEKLFF
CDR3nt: TGTGCCAGCTTGGGGTTCCTTAATGAAAAACTGTTTTTT

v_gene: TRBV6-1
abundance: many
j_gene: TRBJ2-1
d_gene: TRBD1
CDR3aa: CASSEAPDRGGNEQFF
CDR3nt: TGTGCCAGCAGTGAAGCGCCGGACAGGGGGGGCAATGAGCAGTTCTTC

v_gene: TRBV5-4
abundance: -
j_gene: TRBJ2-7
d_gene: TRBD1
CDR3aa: CASRIQGVYEQYF
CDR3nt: TGTGCCAGCAGGATACAGGGGGTCTACGAGCAGTACTTC

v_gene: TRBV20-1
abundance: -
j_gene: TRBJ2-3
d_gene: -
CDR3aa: CSARDASRGGAADTQYF
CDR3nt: TGCAGTGCTAGAGATGCCTCCCGTGGGGGCGCTGCAGATACGCAGTATTTT

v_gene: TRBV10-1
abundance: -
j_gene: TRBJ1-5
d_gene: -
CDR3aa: CASSERVPQPQHF
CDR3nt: TGCGCCAGCAGTGAAAGGGTCCCGCAGCCCCAGCATTTT

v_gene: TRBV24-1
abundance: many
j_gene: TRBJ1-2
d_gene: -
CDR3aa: CATSDDRFYGYTF
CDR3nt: TGTGCCACCAGTGATGACAGGTTCTATGGCTACACCTTC

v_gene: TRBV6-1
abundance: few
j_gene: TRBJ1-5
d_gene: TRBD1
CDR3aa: CASSLRTGYDQPQHF
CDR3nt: TGTGCCAGCAGTCTCAGGACAGGGTATGATCAGCCCCAGCATTTT

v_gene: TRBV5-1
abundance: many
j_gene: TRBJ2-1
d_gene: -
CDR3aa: CASSRLSPGDNEQFF
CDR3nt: TGCGCCAGCAGTCGCCTAAGCCCGGGGGACAATGAGCAGTTCTTC

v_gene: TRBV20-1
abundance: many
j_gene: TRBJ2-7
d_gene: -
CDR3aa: CSAPQARGYEQYF
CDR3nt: TGCAGTGCTCCCCAGGCGAGAGGCTACGAGCAGTACTTC

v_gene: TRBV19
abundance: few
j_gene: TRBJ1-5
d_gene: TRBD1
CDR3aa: CASTYGQGAGFLRNSQPQHF
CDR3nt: TGTGCCAGTACCTACGGACAGGGGGCAGGGTTTCTGCGGAATAGTCAGCCCCAGCATTTT

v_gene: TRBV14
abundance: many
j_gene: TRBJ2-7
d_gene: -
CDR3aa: CASSQAEGVAYEQYF
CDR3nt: TGTGCCAGCAGCCAAGCTGAAGGGGTGGCCTACGAGCAGTACTTC

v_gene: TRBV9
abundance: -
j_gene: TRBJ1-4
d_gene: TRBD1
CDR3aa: CASSAGTGGPATNEKLFF
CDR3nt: TGTGCCAGCAGCGCCGGGACAGGTGGCCCCGCAACTAATGAAAAACTGTTTTTT

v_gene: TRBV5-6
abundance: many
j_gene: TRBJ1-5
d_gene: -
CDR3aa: CASSSGRAGQPQHF
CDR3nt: TGTGCCAGCAGTTCAGGTAGAGCGGGTCAGCCCCAGCATTTT

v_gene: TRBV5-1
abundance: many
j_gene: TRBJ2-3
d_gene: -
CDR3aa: CASSLEGLRTDTQYF
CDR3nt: TGCGCCAGCAGCTTAGAGGGCCTTCGGACAGATACGCAGTATTTT

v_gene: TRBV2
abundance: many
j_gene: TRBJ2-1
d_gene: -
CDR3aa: CASRSGPYNEQFF
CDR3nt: TGTGCCAGCAGATCGGGTCCCTACAATGAGCAGTTCTTC

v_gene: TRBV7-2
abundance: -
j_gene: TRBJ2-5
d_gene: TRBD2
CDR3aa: CASSLAILAGIQETQYF
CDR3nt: TGTGCCAGCAGCTTAGCGATTCTAGCGGGAATTCAAGAGACCCAGTACTTC

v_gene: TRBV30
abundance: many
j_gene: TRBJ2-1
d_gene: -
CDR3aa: CAWSGGLNNEQFF
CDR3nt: TGTGCCTGGAGTGGTGGGCTAAACAATGAGCAGTTCTTC

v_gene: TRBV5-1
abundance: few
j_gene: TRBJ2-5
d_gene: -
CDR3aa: CASSFNTPETQYF
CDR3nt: TGCGCCAGCAGCTTTAACACGCCAGAGACCCAGTACTTC

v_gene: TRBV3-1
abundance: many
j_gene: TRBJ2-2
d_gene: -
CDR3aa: CASSPRPANTGELFF
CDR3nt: TGTGCCAGCAGCCCAAGACCGGCGAACACCGGGGAGCTGTTTTTT

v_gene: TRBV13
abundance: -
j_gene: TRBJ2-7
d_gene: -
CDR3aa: CASSLAGNAEQYF
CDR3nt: TGTGCCAGCAGTCTAGCCGGCAATGCCGAGCAGTACTTC

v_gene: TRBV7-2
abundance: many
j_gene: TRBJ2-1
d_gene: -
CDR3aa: CASNKDSLRTSREQFF
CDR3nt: TGTGCCAGCAACAAAGATTCTCTTCGTACTAGCCGGGAGCAGTTCTTC

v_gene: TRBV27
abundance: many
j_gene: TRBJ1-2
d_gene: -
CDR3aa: CASSLNSFPRGYTF
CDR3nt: TGTGCCAGCAGTCTAAACAGTTTCCCGCGGGGCTACACCTTC

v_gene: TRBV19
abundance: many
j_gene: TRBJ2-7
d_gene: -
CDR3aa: CASSHQAGTYEQYF
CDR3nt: TGTGCCAGTAGTCACCAGGCAGGAACCTACGAGCAGTACTTC

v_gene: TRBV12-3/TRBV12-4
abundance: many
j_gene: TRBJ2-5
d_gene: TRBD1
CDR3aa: CASSLQGQGLETQYF
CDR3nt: TGTGCCAGCAGCCTACAGGGACAGGGTTTGGAGACCCAGTACTTC

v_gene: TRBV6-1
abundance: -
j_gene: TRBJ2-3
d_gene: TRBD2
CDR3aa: CASSATTSGGTDTQYF
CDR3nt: TGTGCCAGCAGCGCCACGACTAGCGGAGGCACAGATACGCAGTATTTT

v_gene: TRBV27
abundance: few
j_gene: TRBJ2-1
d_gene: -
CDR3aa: CASSLNRDGVYNEQFF
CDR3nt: TGTGCCAGCAGTTTGAACCGGGACGGAGTTTACAATGAGCAGTTCTTC

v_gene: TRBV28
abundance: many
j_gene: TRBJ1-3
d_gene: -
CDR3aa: CASSSRRSGNTIYF
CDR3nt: TGTGCCAGCAGTTCCCGCCGCTCTGGAAACACCATATATTTT

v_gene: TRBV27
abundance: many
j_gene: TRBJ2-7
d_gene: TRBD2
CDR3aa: CASSLAGGGGEQYF
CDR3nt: TGTGCCAGCAGTTTAGCGGGAGGCGGGGGCGAGCAGTACTTC

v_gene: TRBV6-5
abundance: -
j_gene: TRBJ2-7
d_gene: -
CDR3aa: CASSYSGLTGSSYEQYF
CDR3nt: TGTGCCAGCAGTTACTCGGGCCTCACGGGAAGCTCCTACGAGCAGTACTTC

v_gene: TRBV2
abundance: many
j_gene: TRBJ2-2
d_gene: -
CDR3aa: CASSEQNTGELFF
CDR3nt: TGTGCCAGCAGTGAACAGAACACCGGGGAGCTGTTTTTT

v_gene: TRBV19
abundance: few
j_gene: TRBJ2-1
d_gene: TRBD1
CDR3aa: CASSITHRDRGRYNEQFF
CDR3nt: TGTGCCAGTAGTATTACCCACCGGGACAGGGGGAGGTACAATGAGCAGTTCTTC

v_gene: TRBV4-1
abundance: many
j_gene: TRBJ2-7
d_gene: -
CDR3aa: CASSQDYYEQYF
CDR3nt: TGCGCCAGCAGCCAAGATTACTACGAGCAGTACTTC

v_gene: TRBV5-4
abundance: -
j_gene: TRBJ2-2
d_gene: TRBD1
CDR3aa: CASSWDRTGELFF
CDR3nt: TGTGCCAGCAGCTGGGACAGGACCGGGGAGCTGTTTTTT

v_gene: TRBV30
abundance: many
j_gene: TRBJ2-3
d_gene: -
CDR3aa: CAWSVAGDTQYF
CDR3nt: TGTGCCTGGAGTGTAGCGGGAGATACGCAGTATTTT

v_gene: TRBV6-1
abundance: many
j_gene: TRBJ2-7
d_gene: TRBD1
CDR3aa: CASRTGAPDYEQYF
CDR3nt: TGTGCCAGCAGGACAGGGGCCCCAGACTACGAGCAGTACTTC

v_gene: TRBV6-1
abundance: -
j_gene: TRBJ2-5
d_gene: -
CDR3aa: CASSARVETQYF
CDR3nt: TGTGCCAGCAGTGCTCGGGTCGAGACCCAGTACTTC

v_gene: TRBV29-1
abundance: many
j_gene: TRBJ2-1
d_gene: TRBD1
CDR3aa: CSLDRAGNNEQFF
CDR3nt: TGCAGCTTGGACAGGGCAGGAAACAATGAGCAGTTCTTC

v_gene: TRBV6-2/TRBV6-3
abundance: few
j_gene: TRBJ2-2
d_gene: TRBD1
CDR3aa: CASSYRRQGARDTGELFF
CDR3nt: TGTGCCAGCAGTTACAGGAGACAGGGGGCGCGGGACACCGGGGAGCTGTTTTTT

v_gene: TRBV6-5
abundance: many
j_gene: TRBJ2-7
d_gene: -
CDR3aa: CASSYRIGGATYEQYF
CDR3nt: TGTGCCAGCAGTTACCGCATTGGTGGGGCGACCTACGAGCAGTACTTC

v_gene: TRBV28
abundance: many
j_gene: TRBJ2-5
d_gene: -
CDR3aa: CASSLKYQETQYF
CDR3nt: TGTGCCAGCAGTTTGAAGTACCAAGAGACCCAGTACTTC

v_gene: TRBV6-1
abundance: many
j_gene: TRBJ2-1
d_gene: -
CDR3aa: CASSAPTYNEQFF
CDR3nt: TGTGCCAGCAGTGCCCCCACCTACAATGAGCAGTTCTTC

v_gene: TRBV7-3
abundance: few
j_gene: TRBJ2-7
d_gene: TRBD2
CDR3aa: CASSPPGLAALSYEQYF
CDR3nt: TGTGCCAGCAGCCCTCCCGGGCTAGCGGCTCTCTCCTACGAGCAGTACTTC

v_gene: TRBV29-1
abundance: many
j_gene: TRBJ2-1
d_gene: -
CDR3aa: CAAFYNEQFF
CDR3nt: TGTGCCGCTTTTTACAATGAGCAGTTCTTC

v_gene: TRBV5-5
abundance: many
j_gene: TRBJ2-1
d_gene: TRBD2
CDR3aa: CASSLAWLAGGLHEQFF
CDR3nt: TGTGCCAGCAGCTTGGCGTGGTTAGCGGGAGGGTTACATGAGCAGTTCTTC

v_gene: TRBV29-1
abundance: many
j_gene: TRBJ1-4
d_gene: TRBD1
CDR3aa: CSAARGPGINEKLFF
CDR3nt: TGCAGCGCCGCCAGGGGGCCAGGCATTAATGAAAAACTGTTTTTT

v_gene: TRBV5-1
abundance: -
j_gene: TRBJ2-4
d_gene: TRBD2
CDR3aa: CASSSRGGGSVKNIQYF
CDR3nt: TGCGCCAGCAGCTCTCGGGGGGGCGGGAGCGTCAAAAACATTCAGTACTTC

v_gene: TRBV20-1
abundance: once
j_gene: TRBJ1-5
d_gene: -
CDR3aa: CSVDTRPQHF
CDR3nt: TGCAGTGTTGACACTCGGCCCCAGCATTTT

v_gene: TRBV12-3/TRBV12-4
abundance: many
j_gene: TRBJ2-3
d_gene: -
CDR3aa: CASSSGAQLPDTDTQYF
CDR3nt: TGTGCCAGCAGTTCCGGGGCTCAGCTCCCCGACACAGATACGCAGTATTTT